This T cell receptor (beta chain) was sequenced in a study of blood T cell repertoires in COVID-19. As for the study in general: The United States, Italy and Spain were the sources of the acute and convalescent COVID-19 samples. The analysed material was cDNA or gDNA that came from T cells, B-cell-depleted T cells, or PBMCs.

V lost 4 bases, J lost 1 base, and 13 bases lay in between. Germline assignment: CDR1 MNHEY and CDR2 SVGEGT. CDR3 length: 15 residues. As originally analysed: Amplification with reference gene primers provided the estimates of nucleated cell counts. The repertoire was sequenced with immunoSEQ multiplex PCR; TCRdb's copy has only in-frame clones and lacks some. Clonal size and the V and J genes are those of that table, whereas D and trimming came from the DNA. The repertoire holds about 220,000 clones, with approximately 85% as singletons. The receptor was isolated from a woman in her sixties or seventies with COVID-19, enrolled during active disease. The specimen sequenced was peripheral blood. The chain carries TRBV6-2 or TRBV6-3 and TRBJ1-1; D is ambiguous. CDR3 amino acids: CASSLEGVTNTEAFF. DNA for the CDR3: TGTGCCAGCAGTTTAGAGGGAGTGACGAACACTGAAGCTTTCTTT.